The source of this T cell receptor beta chain is a study of T cells in Graves' hyperthyroidism and ophthalmopathy. Germline trimming cut 3 bases from V and 1 base from J; bases unmatched to any gene: 16. Germline-derived CDR1 and CDR2 are SGHRS and YFSETQ. The length of the CDR3 is 19 residues. From RNA transcripts, TCR beta CDR3 regions were amplified. RT-PCR in the first round (using the HTBI primer set) targeted the TCR CDR3. MiXCR was run by TCRdb on the multiplex PCR reads, yielding one entry per CDR3 protein. The sample includes some 510,000 distinct CDR3 sequences, under 25% of them seen just once.

The rearrangement links TRBV5-1 to TRBJ1-1; 9 bases agree with TRBD1. Input material: blood. This receptor was obtained from a man aged 18 to 30 with Graves' hyperthyroidism. For the CDR3, the DNA is TGCGCCAGCAGCTCTTGGTGGGAACAGGGGGCCCTACCGAACACTGAAGCTTTCTTT. It specifies CASSSWWEQGALPNTEAFF. The full variable domain, its missing parts supplied by reference TRBV5-1 and TRBJ1-1, is KAGVTQTPRYLIKTRGQQVTLSCSPISGHRSVSWYQQTPGQGLQFLFEYFSETQRNKGNFPGRFSGRQFSNSRSEMNVSTLELGDSALYLCASSSWWEQGALPNTEAFFGQGTRLTVV.